This T cell receptor (beta chain) was captured in a study of high-grade serous ovarian cancer treatment subgroups (dated by TCRdb to about 2021). With respect to the entire study: A mean of about 14,000 reads and 7,000 to 8,500 unique TCR beta rearrangements per sample was generated by sequencing. TCR beta repertoires were profiled in patients with high-grade serous ovarian cancer who were grouped, under a laparoscopic triage algorithm, by complete gross resection or by neoadjuvant chemotherapy response. The roughly 30-patient cohort included some 10 patients with no residual disease after primary surgery (R0), some 10 excellent NACT responders, and some 10 poor NACT responders. One primary tumor sample and two metastatic tumor samples were collected from each patient, for a total of around 99 samples. Study-level results and caveats: Repertoire similarity ranging from roughly 0.1 to 0.79 was observed between tumors from the same patient, whereas almost no similarity was observed between different patients. TCR clonal relatedness correlated positively with neoantigen level and, by trend, with copy number variation and mutation load from whole-genome sequencing. The TCR repertoire analyses centered on CDR3, and CDR1 and CDR2 were not analyzed. Bulk tumor TCR sequencing lacked spatial information, limiting insight into HGSC tumor complexity and diversity.

The 90 or so tumor samples were subjected to high-throughput TCR profiling using ImmunoSEQ. In the paper's pipeline: To measure repertoire diversity, the metrics used were richness (unique productive sequences), clonality, evenness and relatedness, and the Bhattacharyya coefficient was used to assess similarity between samples. A sensitivity analysis that removed TCRs with fewer than two reads produced consistent conclusions. TCRdb limited this immuneACCESS table to in-frame rearrangements with V and J called. A share of clones is missing; checked studies link under half to unresolved V genes, and the rest is unexplained. V and J calls and clone size are copied from that table; D and trimming were computed from the DNA. For this sample there are about 16,000 clones; roughly two thirds appear just once. 3.5% to 5.5% of the sample is in the top ten clones. Collection of tumor samples took place before definitive surgery or chemotherapy. Genomic DNA was extracted by the MD Anderson Biospecimen Extraction Resource, and TCR sequencing was done by the MD Anderson Cancer Genomics Laboratory.

From the cysteine through the phenylalanine, the CDR3 covers 15 amino acids. Just the 45-base CDR3 DNA is kept, in frame starting at base 1. Turning to this clone: Its recognized antigen is unknown. The input lacks base qualities; no much larger clone sits a single base away.

The receptor's source is a human donor with high-grade serous ovarian cancer. The chain is encoded by TRBV21-1 joined to TRBJ1-6. TRBV21-1 is noted as a pseudogene. The source material was tumor tissue. The nucleotide sequence is given as TGTGCCAGCAGCACGGTCCAGGGACGCAATTCACCCCTCCACTTT. This gives the protein CASSTVQGRNSPLHF.